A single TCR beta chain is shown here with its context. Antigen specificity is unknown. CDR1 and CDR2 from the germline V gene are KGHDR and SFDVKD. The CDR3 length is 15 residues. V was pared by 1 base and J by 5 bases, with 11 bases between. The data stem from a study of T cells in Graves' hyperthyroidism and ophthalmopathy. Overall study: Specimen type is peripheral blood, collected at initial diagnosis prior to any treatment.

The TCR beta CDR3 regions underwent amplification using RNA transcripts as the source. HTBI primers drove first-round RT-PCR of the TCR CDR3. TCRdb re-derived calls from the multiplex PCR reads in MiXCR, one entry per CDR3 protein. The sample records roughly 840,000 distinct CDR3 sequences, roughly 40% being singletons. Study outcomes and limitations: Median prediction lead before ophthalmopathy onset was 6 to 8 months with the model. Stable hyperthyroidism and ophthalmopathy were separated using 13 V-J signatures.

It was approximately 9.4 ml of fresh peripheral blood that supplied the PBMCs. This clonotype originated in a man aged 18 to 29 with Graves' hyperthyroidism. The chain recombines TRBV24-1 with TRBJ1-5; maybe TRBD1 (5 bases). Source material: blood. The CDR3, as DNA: TGTGCCACCAGTGATTTTGCAGGGCGGGATCAGCCCCAGCATTTT. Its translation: CATSDFAGRDQPQHF.